This TCR beta chain comes out of a study of blood T cells in healthy people across ages. Study-wide results and limits: With unsorted PBMCs, a conclusive comparison of naive versus antigen-experienced cells was not possible.

This clonotype showed up many times. Antigen specificity is unknown. Germline-derived CDR1 and CDR2 are SQVTM and ANQGSEA. V dropped 8 bases and J dropped 4 bases, with 15 bases sitting between them. The CDR3 has 13 amino acids. Using a J-beta primer mix together with a sample-barcoded 5' primer, a second PCR was run for roughly 6 to 12 cycles. TCRdb re-derived calls from the 5' RACE reads in MiXCR, one entry per CDR3 protein. This sample carries about 730,000 distinct CDR3 sequences, roughly 47% of them seen once, and the ten largest clones take about 20%. Source material: blood. The TCR was taken from a woman aged 55-69 years in good health. The chain links TRBV29-1 to TRBJ2-1; D is perhaps TRBD1 (5 bases). Written as DNA, the CDR3 is TGCAGCTCACCCCTGGGGCAGTACAATGAGCAGTTCTTC. Residues: CSSPLGQYNEQFF.